This T cell receptor (beta chain) was sequenced for a study of cytomegalovirus exposure and HLA in healthy donors. Study in general: Across 350 to 500 genotyped donors, about 80% landed in the Caucasian-associated ancestry cluster. Study results and caveats: Previously analyzed data showed that most TCR beta V segments were productive at a frequency of about 87% or about 30%. According to the study, around 180 TCR beta chains were cytomegalovirus-associated.

The CDR3 consists of 15 residues. Per germline, CDR1 LNHDA and CDR2 SQIVND (reference sequence). V lost 9 bases and J lost 5; bases outside the gene matches: 6. Notes on this clone: What it binds is not known.

Primers: 60 Vbeta forward and 13 Jbeta reverse. Data came from immunoSEQ multiplex PCR; TCRdb stores just in-frame clones and leaves some out. The table records over 100,000 clones, 75% to 85% of them present only once. The sample consisted of PBMCs. The chain uses TRBV19 and TRBJ1-6; TRBD1 matches at 11 bases. The TCR was taken from a woman aged 35 to 49 in good health and CMV-seronegative. The CDR3 region has the DNA TGTGCCAGCCGGACAGGGGGCCGCCATAATTCACCCCTCCACTTT. Protein: CASRTGGRHNSPLHF.